One sample yielded the 8 T cell receptor beta chains listed below, sequenced in a study of spatial heterogeneity in lung cancer. Each CDR3 protein gets one entry after TCRdb re-called the 5' RACE reads with MiXCR. This table holds approximately 2,300 distinct CDR3 sequences, around a sixth found once. Time point of the sample: sample taken at primary tumor resection. Whole RNA was taken from tumor, nontumor lung or frozen PBMC; it was then sequenced unsorted. The sequencing used PBMCs, collected at surgery. The receptors here all came from a male donor with early-stage non-small cell lung cancer.

This clonotype was counted ten times or more. This chain connects TRBV7-3 to TRBJ1-1; D gene ambiguous. Germline CDR1 is SGHTA and CDR2 is FQGTGA. The CDR3 is made up of 13 amino acids. The V end lost 0 bases, the J end lost 1 base, and 3 bases lay between the germline ends. The chain's CDR3 is CASSLTRNTEAFF. DNA of the CDR3: TGTGCCAGCAGCTTAACGAGGAACACTGAAGCTTTCTTT.

This chain uses TRBV28 with TRBJ2-7; no reliable D call. Trimming shortened V by 9 bases and J by 4 bases, and 10 bases separated the two germline ends. The CDR3 spans 11 residues. Germline-derived CDR1 and CDR2 are MDHEN and SYDVKM. The CDR3 DNA reads as TGTGCCAGTACATCGCGTTACGAGCAGTACTTC. Protein: CASTSRYEQYF.

This chain joins TRBV7-2 and TRBJ2-7; D uncertain. Germline assignment: CDR1 SGHTA and CDR2 FQGNSA. The CDR3 runs 14 residues. V was trimmed by 0 bases and J by 2 bases, leaving 8 bases between them. The CDR3 reads CASSLAVHPYEQYF. CDR3 bases: TGTGCCAGCAGCTTAGCGGTTCACCCCTACGAGCAGTACTTC.

In its sample, this clonotype ranks as medium-sized. A junction end diverges from the germline sequence, so it may reflect a read error. The chain uses TRBV6-5 and TRBJ2-7, with TRBD2 identical over 10 bases. CDR3 size: 15 residues. Germline-derived CDR1 and CDR2 are MNHEY and SVGAGI. The CDR3 coding sequence is TGTGCCAGCAACACAAGGACTAGCGGACCCTACGCGCAGTACTTC. The encoded protein is CASNTRTSGPYAQYF.

This clonotype occurred a few times. This sequence joins TRBV7-8 and TRBJ1-2, with 8 bases lining up with TRBD1. V dropped 5 bases and J dropped 2; count of bases not matched to a gene: 10. CDR1 SGHVS and CDR2 FQNEAQ come from the germline V gene. The CDR3 extends over 16 amino acids. The DNA of the CDR3 is TGTGCCAGCAGCCCAAGGACAGGGAGTAAAAACTATGGCTACACCTTC. Amino acids: CASSPRTGSKNYGYTF.

By share, this clonotype ranks as medium-sized. The chain is built from TRBV20-1 and TRBJ2-7, with 9 nucleotides matching TRBD1. The CDR3 sequence is 13 residues long. Germline assignment: CDR1 DFQATT and CDR2 SNEGSKA (reference sequence). The V gene end was trimmed by 5 bases and the J gene end by 4 bases; junction bases not matched to a gene: 6. CDR3 nucleotide sequence: TGCAGTGCTCTCCCGGGACAGGGTTACGAGCAGTACTTC. Translated, it gives CSALPGQGYEQYF.

The chain has TRBV11-1 and TRBJ2-2; TRBD1 is a possible D gene (5 bases). Trimming shortened V by 2 bases and J by 7 bases, and 14 bases separated the two germline ends. The CDR3 has 15 residues. Germline V gene lookup returns CDR1 SGHAT and CDR2 FQDESV (reference sequence). The CDR3 sequence: CASSLLQGVGGELFF. The CDR3 DNA sequence: TGTGCCAGCAGCTTACTTCAGGGTGTCGGCGGGGAGCTGTTTTTT.

Notes on this clonotype: The junction and the germline gene differ at one end; a read error may be behind it. The chain couples TRBV7-2 to TRBJ2-1; possible D gene TRBD2, 5 bases. CDR3 size: 15 residues. Germline V gene data show CDR1 as SGHTA and CDR2 as FQGNSA. This CDR3 reads CVSSKGASSNNEQFF. The CDR3 nucleotides read TGTGTCAGCAGCAAAGGAGCTAGCAGTAACAATGAGCAGTTCTTC.